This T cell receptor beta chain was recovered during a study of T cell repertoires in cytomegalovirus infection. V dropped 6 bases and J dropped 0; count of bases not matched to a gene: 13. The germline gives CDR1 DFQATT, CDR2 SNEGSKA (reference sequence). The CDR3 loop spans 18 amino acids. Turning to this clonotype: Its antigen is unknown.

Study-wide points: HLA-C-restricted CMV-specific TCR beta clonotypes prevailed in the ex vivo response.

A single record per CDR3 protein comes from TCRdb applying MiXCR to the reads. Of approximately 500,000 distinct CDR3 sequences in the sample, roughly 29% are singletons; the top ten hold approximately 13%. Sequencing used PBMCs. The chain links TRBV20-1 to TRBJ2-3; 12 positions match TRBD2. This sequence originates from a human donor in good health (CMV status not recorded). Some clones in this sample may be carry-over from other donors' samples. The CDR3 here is CSAPTGTSGLRSTDTQYF. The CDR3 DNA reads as TGCAGTGCCCCAACCGGGACTAGCGGGCTGCGAAGCACAGATACGCAGTATTTT.